This is a list of T cell receptor beta chains from one sample in a study of PD-1 blockade in classical Hodgkin lymphoma. Method: immunoSEQ multiplex PCR; TCRdb's copy keeps in-frame clones and lacks some. Among 90,000 to 110,000 clones listed, approximately 89% were seen once. The input for sequencing was peripheral blood mononuclear cells (PBMCs), taken before the fourth cycle of nivolumab. Receptor source: a human donor with classical Hodgkin lymphoma. The CDR3 runs from the conserved cysteine through the conserved F or W. Fields, in order: V gene, J gene, clone size, D gene, CDR3 protein, CDR3 DNA. The D gene is left open where the match is weak. Not all rows give a size; the values are once, few, many and, for expanded clones, a class.

TRBV27,TRBJ1-1,NA,NA,CASSLGRGWPEAFF,TGTGCCAGCAGTTTAGGACGGGGGTGGCCTGAAGCTTTCTTT
TRBV6-5,TRBJ2-1,once,NA,CASTPGPGEQFF,TGTGCCAGCACCCCAGGTCCAGGTGAGCAGTTCTTC
TRBV5-5,TRBJ1-4,NA,TRBD1,CASRPTGVEEKLFF,TGTGCCAGCAGGCCGACAGGGGTTGAGGAAAAACTGTTTTTT
TRBV19,TRBJ1-5,NA,NA,CASTRGGTHQPQHF,TGTGCCAGTACCCGAGGGGGGACACACCAGCCCCAGCATTTT
TRBV6-1,TRBJ2-3,NA,NA,CASSEAYVTDTQYF,TGTGCCAGCAGTGAAGCGTACGTGACAGATACGCAGTATTTT
TRBV4-1,TRBJ2-2,NA,TRBD2,CASSHGLAGFVNTGELFF,TGCGCCAGCAGCCACGGACTAGCGGGATTCGTGAACACCGGGGAGCTGTTTTTT
TRBV10-3,TRBJ2-7,once,TRBD2,CAISESSEGAPGLAGEFYEQYF,TGTGCCATCAGTGAGTCGTCGGAGGGCGCGCCTGGACTAGCGGGCGAGTTCTACGAGCAGTACTTC
TRBV27,TRBJ2-1,NA,TRBD1,CASSFGTGGNYNEQFF,TGTGCCAGCAGTTTCGGGACAGGGGGTAATTACAATGAGCAGTTCTTC
TRBV28,TRBJ2-7,few,NA,CASSSRMSSYEQYF,TGTGCCAGCAGCTCTAGGATGAGCTCCTACGAGCAGTACTTC
TRBV6-1,TRBJ1-2,NA,NA,CASSESGNGYTF,TGTGCCAGCAGTGAGTCAGGGAATGGCTACACCTTC
TRBV28,TRBJ1-4,NA,TRBD1,CASSLGQGWINEKLFF,TGTGCCAGCAGTCTCGGACAGGGGTGGATTAATGAAAAACTGTTTTTT
TRBV7-7,TRBJ2-2,NA,TRBD1,CASSPPPTGVTGELFF,TGTGCCAGCAGCCCACCCCCGACAGGGGTAACCGGGGAGCTGTTTTTT
TRBV6-1,TRBJ1-1,NA,NA,CASRDTGMGNTEAFF,TGTGCCAGCAGAGACACAGGGATGGGGAACACTGAAGCTTTCTTT
TRBV6-1,TRBJ2-3,NA,NA,CASVERGFGTDTQYF,TGTGCCAGCGTAGAAAGGGGGTTCGGCACAGATACGCAGTATTTT
TRBV2,TRBJ1-2,NA,NA,CASSEEGGNYGYTF,TGTGCCAGCAGTGAAGAGGGCGGGAACTATGGCTACACCTTC
TRBV30,TRBJ1-6,NA,NA,CAWRDSRSYNSPLHF,TGTGCCTGGAGGGACAGCCGCTCCTATAATTCACCCCTCCACTTT
TRBV11-2,TRBJ2-7,NA,TRBD2,CASSPYIGTSYEQYF,TGTGCCAGCAGCCCCTACATAGGGACTAGCTACGAGCAGTACTTC
TRBV13,TRBJ1-2,NA,NA,CASSRKLAGIGYTF,TGTGCCAGCAGCCGAAAGCTGGCAGGGATTGGCTACACCTTC
TRBV28,TRBJ2-7,few,NA,CASSPQPPYEQYF,TGTGCCAGCAGTCCCCAACCTCCGTACGAGCAGTACTTC
TRBV18,TRBJ1-1,NA,NA,CASSTVGPSSEHTEAFF,TGTGCCAGCTCCACAGTCGGCCCCTCCTCGGAACACACTGAAGCTTTCTTT
TRBV5-5,TRBJ2-1,NA,NA,CASSLLAATSNEQFF,TGTGCCAGCAGCTTGTTGGCAGCAACTAGCAATGAGCAGTTCTTC
TRBV19,TRBJ2-5,NA,TRBD1,CASSPNGQGILETQYF,TGTGCCAGTAGTCCCAACGGACAGGGGATTTTGGAGACCCAGTACTTC
TRBV11-2,TRBJ1-1,NA,NA,CASSLVRGLEAFF,TGTGCCAGCAGCTTAGTACGAGGTCTTGAAGCTTTCTTT
TRBV6-5,TRBJ1-5,NA,NA,CASSYSQGSWPQHF,TGTGCCAGCAGTTACTCTCAGGGGTCATGGCCCCAGCATTTT
TRBV30,TRBJ2-2,NA,TRBD2,CACRGLAGLNTGELFF,TGTGCCTGTAGGGGACTAGCGGGCCTGAACACCGGGGAGCTGTTTTTT
TRBV15,TRBJ1-1,NA,NA,CATSREYGGENTEAFF,TGTGCCACCAGCAGAGAATACGGGGGCGAGAACACTGAAGCTTTCTTT
TRBV5-6,TRBJ2-5,NA,NA,CASSPLGSGLQETQYF,TGTGCCAGCAGCCCCCTAGGATCAGGGCTCCAAGAGACCCAGTACTTC
TRBV27,TRBJ1-5,NA,NA,CASRPQRGGGQPQHF,TGTGCCAGCAGGCCCCAAAGGGGTGGGGGTCAGCCCCAGCATTTT
TRBV6-5,TRBJ2-3,NA,NA,CASSYSQGTDTQYF,TGTGCCAGCAGTTACTCGCAGGGAACAGATACGCAGTATTTT
TRBV25-1,TRBJ1-2,NA,TRBD1,CASSDRDRANYGYTF,TGTGCCAGCAGCGACAGGGACAGGGCTAACTATGGCTACACCTTC
TRBV27,TRBJ2-1,once,NA,CASSFFSGSEQFF,TGTGCCAGCAGTTTTTTTTCCGGGAGTGAGCAGTTCTTC